These T cell receptor beta chains were read from a single sample in a study of OX40 agonist ivuxolimab in advanced cancers. Produced via immunoSEQ multiplex PCR; TCRdb's table is partial and in-frame only. The sample contains fewer than 20,000 clones, approximately 74% of which appear only once. This specimen was CD4+ or CD8+ T cells sorted from blood, taken in a trial of the OX40 agonist ivuxolimab. The source of these receptors is an adult with an advanced solid tumor such as melanoma, head and neck, liver or kidney cancer. CDR3s include the opening cysteine and the closing phenylalanine or tryptophan. Fields, in order: J gene, clone size, D gene, V gene, CDR3 protein, CDR3 DNA. D genes are given only for firm matches. Size values are once, few and many counts, or a class for expanded clones, and some rows have none.

J gene: TRBJ2-7
clone size: .
D gene: TRBD1
V gene: TRBV6-6
CDR3 protein: CASSYLQQGERYEQYF
CDR3 DNA: TGTGCCAGCAGTTACCTCCAACAGGGGGAGCGCTACGAGCAGTACTTC

J gene: TRBJ2-5
clone size: few
D gene: .
V gene: TRBV19
CDR3 protein: CASSPLDNVGARETQYF
CDR3 DNA: TGTGCCAGTAGTCCTTTGGATAACGTTGGGGCGCGGGAGACCCAGTACTTC

J gene: TRBJ2-7
clone size: .
D gene: .
V gene: TRBV7-9
CDR3 protein: CASSLGTYEQYF
CDR3 DNA: TGTGCCAGCAGCTTAGGCACCTACGAGCAGTACTTC

J gene: TRBJ2-7
clone size: .
D gene: .
V gene: TRBV29-1
CDR3 protein: CSVEVAAGTYEQYF
CDR3 DNA: TGCAGCGTTGAAGTGGCGGCAGGGACCTACGAGCAGTACTTC

J gene: TRBJ2-7
clone size: .
D gene: .
V gene: TRBV6-1
CDR3 protein: CASSEALDSPYEQYF
CDR3 DNA: TGTGCCAGCAGTGAAGCCTTGGACAGCCCCTACGAGCAGTACTTC

J gene: TRBJ1-1
clone size: .
D gene: .
V gene: TRBV7-8
CDR3 protein: CASSPGPGGEAFF
CDR3 DNA: TGTGCCAGCAGCCCTGGCCCTGGCGGTGAAGCTTTCTTT

J gene: TRBJ2-1
clone size: few
D gene: .
V gene: TRBV29-1
CDR3 protein: CSVEGGLDEQFF
CDR3 DNA: TGCAGCGTTGAGGGTGGATTGGATGAGCAGTTCTTC

J gene: TRBJ1-6
clone size: .
D gene: .
V gene: TRBV4-1
CDR3 protein: CASSQDAAENSPLHF
CDR3 DNA: TGCGCCAGCAGCCAAGATGCTGCCGAGAATTCACCCCTCCACTTT

J gene: TRBJ2-3
clone size: .
D gene: .
V gene: TRBV19
CDR3 protein: CASSIVAGDTQYF
CDR3 DNA: TGTGCCAGTAGTATCGTTGCGGGAGATACGCAGTATTTT

J gene: TRBJ1-1
clone size: .
D gene: TRBD1
V gene: TRBV4-2
CDR3 protein: CASIPILREQGVSEAFF
CDR3 DNA: TGTGCCAGCATCCCCATACTCAGGGAACAGGGGGTGAGTGAAGCTTTCTTT

J gene: TRBJ2-7
clone size: once
D gene: .
V gene: TRBV6-1
CDR3 protein: CASSEKWGNEQYF
CDR3 DNA: TGTGCCAGCAGTGAAAAATGGGGGAACGAGCAGTACTTC

J gene: TRBJ2-3
clone size: .
D gene: .
V gene: TRBV4-3
CDR3 protein: CASSHTRGASDTDTQYF
CDR3 DNA: TGCGCCAGCAGCCATACCCGGGGGGCCTCTGACACAGATACGCAGTATTTT

J gene: TRBJ2-7
clone size: .
D gene: .
V gene: TRBV25-1
CDR3 protein: CASSENRGGEQYF
CDR3 DNA: TGTGCCAGCAGTGAGAACAGGGGAGGCGAGCAGTACTTC

J gene: TRBJ2-2
clone size: .
D gene: .
V gene: TRBV6-1
CDR3 protein: CASSVEAYGTNTGELFF
CDR3 DNA: TGTGCCAGCAGTGTGGAAGCGTATGGAACGAACACCGGGGAGCTGTTTTTT

J gene: TRBJ2-1
clone size: .
D gene: .
V gene: TRBV6-4
CDR3 protein: CASSDSEGSYNEQFF
CDR3 DNA: TGTGCCAGCAGTGACTCGGAGGGGTCCTACAATGAGCAGTTCTTC

J gene: TRBJ2-1
clone size: .
D gene: TRBD2
V gene: TRBV4-2
CDR3 protein: CASSPALAGGLSEQFF
CDR3 DNA: TGTGCCAGCAGCCCCGCCCTAGCGGGAGGGTTGTCTGAGCAGTTCTTC

J gene: TRBJ2-5
clone size: .
D gene: TRBD1
V gene: TRBV30
CDR3 protein: CALQGLYQETQYF
CDR3 DNA: TGTGCCTTACAGGGGCTGTACCAAGAGACCCAGTACTTC

J gene: TRBJ1-4
clone size: .
D gene: TRBD1
V gene: TRBV27
CDR3 protein: CASSPHRGDGEKLFF
CDR3 DNA: TGTGCCAGCAGTCCCCACAGGGGCGACGGAGAAAAACTGTTTTTT

J gene: TRBJ2-7
clone size: .
D gene: .
V gene: TRBV15
CDR3 protein: CATSRTAGEEQYF
CDR3 DNA: TGTGCCACCAGCAGAACTGCCGGTGAAGAGCAGTACTTC

J gene: TRBJ2-2
clone size: .
D gene: TRBD1
V gene: TRBV19
CDR3 protein: CASTLETGRVTGELFF
CDR3 DNA: TGTGCCAGTACCCTCGAGACAGGGAGAGTCACCGGGGAGCTGTTTTTT

J gene: TRBJ2-5
clone size: once
D gene: .
V gene: TRBV15
CDR3 protein: CATSRGRVQETQYF
CDR3 DNA: TGTGCCACCAGCAGGGGACGGGTTCAAGAGACCCAGTACTTC

J gene: TRBJ2-7
clone size: .
D gene: .
V gene: TRBV6-5
CDR3 protein: CASSYSILPSYEQYF
CDR3 DNA: TGTGCCAGCAGTTACTCGATCCTACCCTCCTACGAGCAGTACTTC

J gene: TRBJ2-7
clone size: .
D gene: .
V gene: TRBV28
CDR3 protein: CASSPGTVPYEQYF
CDR3 DNA: TGTGCCAGCAGCCCTGGGACGGTCCCCTACGAGCAGTACTTC

J gene: TRBJ2-5
clone size: .
D gene: TRBD1
V gene: TRBV5-4
CDR3 protein: CATHEDRGFETQYF
CDR3 DNA: TGTGCCACCCATGAGGACAGGGGTTTTGAGACCCAGTACTTC

J gene: TRBJ1-4
clone size: once
D gene: .
V gene: TRBV10-3
CDR3 protein: CAISELDGSNEKLFF
CDR3 DNA: TGTGCCATCAGTGAGCTGGACGGTTCTAATGAAAAACTGTTTTTT

J gene: TRBJ1-1
clone size: few
D gene: .
V gene: TRBV30
CDR3 protein: CAWSVGEAEAFF
CDR3 DNA: TGTGCCTGGAGTGTGGGAGAGGCTGAAGCTTTCTTT

J gene: TRBJ2-1
clone size: .
D gene: TRBD2
V gene: TRBV27
CDR3 protein: CASSLGLAGVEVF
CDR3 DNA: TGTGCCAGCAGTTTGGGACTAGCGGGGGTCGAAGTCTTC

J gene: TRBJ2-7
clone size: once
D gene: .
V gene: TRBV7-6
CDR3 protein: CASSHKGSKDEQYF
CDR3 DNA: TGTGCCAGCAGCCATAAGGGCAGTAAGGACGAGCAGTACTTC

J gene: TRBJ1-2
clone size: .
D gene: TRBD1
V gene: TRBV9
CDR3 protein: CASSVAVDRESYTF
CDR3 DNA: TGTGCCAGCAGCGTAGCCGTGGACAGGGAGAGCTACACCTTC

J gene: TRBJ1-2
clone size: .
D gene: .
V gene: TRBV1
CDR3 protein: CTSSQELRDRVNYGYTF
CDR3 DNA: TGCACCAGCAGCCAAGAATTGCGGGACAGGGTTAACTATGGCTACACCTTC

J gene: TRBJ2-1
clone size: .
D gene: .
V gene: TRBV27
CDR3 protein: CASRGGNEQFF
CDR3 DNA: TGTGCCAGCAGGGGCGGGAATGAGCAGTTCTTC

J gene: TRBJ2-3
clone size: .
D gene: .
V gene: TRBV6-1
CDR3 protein: CASSEKVYGGSTDTQYF
CDR3 DNA: TGTGCCAGCAGTGAAAAGGTTTACGGGGGCAGCACAGATACGCAGTATTTT

J gene: TRBJ2-3
clone size: .
D gene: .
V gene: TRBV4-3
CDR3 protein: CASSQDRSGAQKTQYF
CDR3 DNA: TGCGCCAGCAGCCAAGATAGGAGCGGTGCACAGAAAACGCAGTATTTT

J gene: TRBJ1-2
clone size: .
D gene: .
V gene: TRBV4-1
CDR3 protein: CASSQDSQGGLYYGYTF
CDR3 DNA: TGCGCCAGCAGCCAAGATTCCCAGGGCGGGCTTTACTATGGCTACACCTTC

J gene: TRBJ2-1
clone size: .
D gene: TRBD1
V gene: TRBV6-5
CDR3 protein: CASSWGQKQFF
CDR3 DNA: TGTGCCAGCAGTTGGGGACAGAAGCAGTTCTTC

J gene: TRBJ1-1
clone size: .
D gene: .
V gene: TRBV28
CDR3 protein: CASSLWFSAGNTEAFF
CDR3 DNA: TGTGCCAGCAGTTTATGGTTTTCGGCAGGAAACACTGAAGCTTTCTTT

J gene: TRBJ2-7
clone size: .
D gene: .
V gene: TRBV7-6
CDR3 protein: CASSRYTGKLYEQYF
CDR3 DNA: TGTGCCAGCAGCAGATACACAGGAAAACTCTACGAGCAGTACTTC

J gene: TRBJ2-1
clone size: .
D gene: .
V gene: TRBV6-5
CDR3 protein: CASSYSRTYNEQFF
CDR3 DNA: TGTGCCAGCAGTTATTCGCGAACCTACAATGAGCAGTTCTTC

J gene: TRBJ1-1
clone size: few
D gene: .
V gene: TRBV28
CDR3 protein: CASRDPGFLEAAFF
CDR3 DNA: TGTGCCAGCAGAGATCCGGGTTTCCTCGAGGCGGCTTTCTTT

J gene: TRBJ2-1
clone size: medium-sized
D gene: .
V gene: TRBV4-1
CDR3 protein: CASSLRSGLYNEQFF
CDR3 DNA: TGCGCCAGCAGCCTCCGGTCGGGATTATACAATGAGCAGTTCTTC

J gene: TRBJ2-6
clone size: .
D gene: .
V gene: TRBV5-5
CDR3 protein: CASSLSRVGVGANVLTF
CDR3 DNA: TGTGCCAGCAGCTTGTCCCGTGTAGGGGTTGGGGCCAACGTCCTGACTTTC

J gene: TRBJ1-5
clone size: .
D gene: TRBD1
V gene: TRBV6-1
CDR3 protein: CASSEWGTDTNQPQHF
CDR3 DNA: TGTGCCAGCAGTGAATGGGGGACAGACACCAATCAGCCCCAGCATTTT

J gene: TRBJ1-4
clone size: medium-sized
D gene: TRBD1
V gene: TRBV29-1
CDR3 protein: CSAGRTGADEKLFF
CDR3 DNA: TGCAGCGCCGGGAGGACAGGGGCGGATGAAAAACTGTTTTTT

J gene: TRBJ2-1
clone size: medium-sized
D gene: TRBD2
V gene: TRBV7-8
CDR3 protein: CASSKSTGLAGGGYEQFF
CDR3 DNA: TGTGCCAGCAGCAAAAGTACAGGACTAGCGGGGGGTGGTTATGAGCAGTTCTTC

J gene: TRBJ1-6
clone size: few
D gene: .
V gene: TRBV7-2
CDR3 protein: CASSLADWDSPLHF
CDR3 DNA: TGTGCCAGCAGCTTAGCGGACTGGGATTCACCCCTCCACTTT